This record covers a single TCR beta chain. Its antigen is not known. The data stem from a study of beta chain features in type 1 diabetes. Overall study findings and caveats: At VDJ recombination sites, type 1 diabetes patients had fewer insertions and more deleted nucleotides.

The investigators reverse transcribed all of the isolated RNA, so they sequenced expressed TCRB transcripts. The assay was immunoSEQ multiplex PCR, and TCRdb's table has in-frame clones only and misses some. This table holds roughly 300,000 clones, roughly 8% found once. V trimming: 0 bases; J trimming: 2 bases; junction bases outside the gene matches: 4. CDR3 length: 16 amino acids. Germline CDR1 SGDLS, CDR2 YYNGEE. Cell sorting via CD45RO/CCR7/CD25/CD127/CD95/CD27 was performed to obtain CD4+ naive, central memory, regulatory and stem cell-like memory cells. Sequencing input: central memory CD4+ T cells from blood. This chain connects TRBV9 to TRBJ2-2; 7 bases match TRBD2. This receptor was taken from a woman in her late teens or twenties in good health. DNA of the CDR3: TGTGCCAGCAGCGTAGCGGGGACTACCAACACCGGGGAGCTGTTTTTT. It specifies CASSVAGTTNTGELFF.